This passage covers 18 T cell receptor beta chains from one sample sequenced in a study of OX40 agonist ivuxolimab in advanced cancers. Some clones are missing from TCRdb's copy, which holds only in-frame ones; the method was immunoSEQ multiplex PCR. The table lists approximately 86,000 clones, around 83% of them singletons, with roughly 6% in the top ten. The source was CD4+ or CD8+ T cells sorted from blood, collected in a trial of the OX40 agonist ivuxolimab. The receptor set was obtained from an adult with an advanced solid tumor such as melanoma, head and neck, liver or kidney cancer.

The V and J genes are TRBV5-4 and TRBJ2-6; the D is unclear. Per germline, CDR1 SGHNT and CDR2 YYREEE (reference sequence). With 2 bases removed from V and 0 bases from J, the gap between germline ends came to 6 bases. CDR3 size: 15 residues. The CDR3 DNA is TGTGCCAGCAGCTTATATGGCTCTGGGGCCAACGTCCTGACTTTC. It is translated as CASSLYGSGANVLTF.

The chain combines TRBV6-5 with TRBJ2-7, with 7 positions matching TRBD2. Germline trimming cut 1 base from V and 5 bases from J; bases unmatched to any gene: 5. CDR1 is MNHEY, CDR2 SVGAGI, per germline. The CDR3 is 14 residues long. The CDR3 here is CASSYWGGSNEQYF. CDR3 bases: TGTGCCAGCAGTTACTGGGGCGGGAGCAACGAGCAGTACTTC.

The gene calls are TRBV30 and TRBJ2-7; a weak D match, TRBD2 (6 bases). This CDR3 contains 11 residues. In germline, CDR1 is GTSNPN, CDR2 SVGIG (reference sequence). V dropped 4 bases and J dropped 6 bases, with 10 bases sitting between them. Here the CDR3 DNA reads TGTGCCTGGACTCAGGGAGGCGAGCAGTACTTC. It encodes CAWTQGGEQYF.

The chain joins TRBV10-2 to TRBJ2-2; a weak D match, TRBD2 (6 bases). The CDR3 covers 17 residues. Germline CDR1 is WSHSY and CDR2 is SAAADI. The V end was cut by 2 bases, the J end by 1 base, with 14 bases between. CDR3 in amino acids: CASSEVPPGLNTGELFF. CDR3 nucleotide sequence: TGCGCCAGCAGTGAGGTCCCCCCGGGACTGAACACCGGGGAGCTGTTTTTT.

The CDR3 bases are TGTGCCAGCAGTTACCAGGAACCCTACGAGCAGTACTTC. Translation: CASSYQEPYEQYF. The rearrangement uses TRBV6-6 and TRBJ2-5; no firm D call. With the DNA end fitting TRBJ2-7 better, the J assignment may be wrong. The CDR3 consists of 13 residues. From germline, CDR1 is MNHNY and CDR2 SVGAGI (reference sequence).

This rearrangement joins TRBV5-6 to TRBJ1-1; D is undetermined. Germline V CDR1 and CDR2: SGHDT, YYEEEE. Between the trimmed V and J ends, which lost 0 bases and 4 bases, there was a span of 7 bases. This CDR3 has 13 residues. CDR3 bases: TGTGCCAGCAGCTTGGGGGTTCGCACTGAAGCTTTCTTT. Translated: CASSLGVRTEAFF.

The chain has TRBV15 and TRBJ1-1; D remains unclear. V lost 0 bases and J lost 3, with 8 bases in between. This CDR3 contains 14 residues. Germline V lookup: CDR1 LNHNV, CDR2 YYDKDF (reference sequence). In nucleotides, the CDR3 is TGTGCCACCAGCAGAGACGGAAAATACACTGAAGCTTTCTTT. Translated, it gives CATSRDGKYTEAFF.

The chain links TRBV7-9 to TRBJ2-1, with TRBD2 matching over 8 bases. Germline CDR1 is SEHNR and CDR2 is FQNEAQ (reference sequence). The CDR3 extends over 13 amino acids. V lost 5 bases to trimming and J lost 10 bases; unmatched junction nucleotides: 7. The CDR3 protein is CASSPSGSWEQFF. The CDR3 DNA sequence: TGTGCCAGCAGCCCTAGCGGGTCATGGGAGCAGTTCTTC. Drawing the rest from reference TRBV7-9 and TRBJ2-1, the complete variable domain is DTGVSQNPRHKITKRGQNVTFRCDPISEHNRLYWYRQTLGQGPEFLTYFQNEAQLEKSRLLSDRFSAERPKGSFSTLEIQRTEQGDSAMYLCASSPSGSWEQFFGPGTRLTVL.

This chain joins TRBV10-3 and TRBJ2-3; no clear D gene. Per germline, CDR1 ENHRY and CDR2 SYGVKD. This CDR3 is built from 13 residues. With 0 bases removed from V and 7 bases from J, the gap between germline ends came to 8 bases. The CDR3 region is CAISESKGHTQYF. The CDR3 coding sequence is TGTGCCATCAGTGAGTCGAAGGGTCATACGCAGTATTTT.

CDR3 in DNA: TGCGCCAGCAGCTTGGCCCCGACCGCCCGACTGGGACAGGCCTCGGACACCTTC. Protein sequence: CASSLAPTARLGQASDTF. The rearrangement joins TRBV5-1 to TRBJ1-2; 8 bases line up with TRBD1. Germline trimming cut 0 bases from V and 12 bases from J; bases unmatched to any gene: 22. The CDR3 extends over 18 amino acids. CDR1 is SGHRS, CDR2 YFSETQ, per germline.

The chain couples TRBV6-5 to TRBJ2-5; D ambiguous. There are 12 residues in the CDR3. Looked up from germline, CDR1 is MNHEY and CDR2 is SVGAGI. V was shortened by 7 bases and J by 2 bases, with 8 bases between the two germline ends. CDR3 in amino acids: CASTGFQETQYF. CDR3 in DNA: TGTGCCAGCACTGGGTTTCAAGAGACCCAGTACTTC.

V gene TRBV2 combines with J gene TRBJ1-5; D gene ambiguous. V lost 5 bases and J 0 bases, leaving 8 bases between the germline ends. The CDR3 runs 14 residues. Germline V gene lookup returns CDR1 SNHLY and CDR2 FYNNEI. CDR3 region: CASSWADSNQPQHF. The CDR3 DNA reads TGTGCCAGCAGTTGGGCCGATAGCAATCAGCCCCAGCATTTT.

The V gene is TRBV27, the J gene TRBJ2-2, with 7 bases matching TRBD2. There are 17 residues in the CDR3. Germline assignment: CDR1 MNHEY and CDR2 SMNVEV (reference sequence). Unmatched junction bases numbered 13, after V lost 5 bases and J lost 4 bases. CDR3 amino acids: CASSPWTRRPVTGELFF. The CDR3 region has the DNA TGTGCCAGCAGTCCCTGGACTAGGAGGCCTGTCACCGGGGAGCTGTTTTTT.

This clone occurred a few times. The chain has TRBV7-9 and TRBJ1-1; D is possibly TRBD1 (5 bases). Trimming stripped 4 bases from V and 4 bases from J, with 10 bases between. The CDR3 runs to 13 residues. Germline CDR1 and CDR2: SEHNR and FQNEAQ (reference sequence). The CDR3 sequence: CASSSWGVTEAFF. The CDR3 nucleotides read TGTGCCAGCAGCTCCTGGGGGGTCACTGAAGCTTTCTTT.

The chain has TRBV18 and TRBJ2-5; no definite D call. CDR1 is KGHSH and CDR2 is LQKENI in the germline V gene. V was shortened by 0 bases and J by 5 bases, with 13 bases between the two germline ends. This CDR3 spans 15 amino acids. CDR3 bases: TGTGCCAGCTCACCACCGTCTGGGGTCAGGGAGACCCAGTACTTC. Its translation: CASSPPSGVRETQYF.

V usage is TRBV7-2 and J usage is TRBJ1-1; D not resolved. The CDR3 runs to 13 residues. Germline V gives CDR1 SGHTA, CDR2 FQGNSA. Trimming left V 6 bases short and J 4 bases short, with 12 bases between. This chain's CDR3 is CASRTRAVTEAFF. The CDR3 DNA is TGTGCCAGCAGGACCCGCGCGGTCACTGAAGCTTTCTTT.

The V gene is TRBV7-9, the J gene TRBJ1-1, with D unresolved. This CDR3 spans 12 amino acids. Germline V gene lookup returns CDR1 SEHNR and CDR2 FQNEAQ (reference sequence). V lost 5 bases to trimming and J lost 3 bases, with 7 bases between them. Written as DNA, the CDR3 is TGTGCCAGCAGCCCCGACCACACTGAAGCTTTCTTT. Translation: CASSPDHTEAFF.

The chain recombines TRBV5-1 with TRBJ2-1; maybe TRBD1 (5 bases). The CDR3 extends over 14 amino acids. The germline V gene has CDR1 SGHRS and CDR2 YFSETQ. Trimming shortened V by 0 bases and J by 8 bases, and 12 bases separated the two germline ends. The CDR3 sequence is CASSLATGWDEQFF. Here the CDR3 DNA reads TGCGCCAGCAGCTTGGCCACAGGATGGGATGAGCAGTTCTTC.